These 15 T cell receptor beta chains share one sample of origin, sequenced in a study of regulatory T cells in long-lasting Graves disease. To make TCR beta libraries, researchers used iRepertoire HTBI primers and Arm-PCR of CDR3 regions. Each CDR3 protein is one row after TCRdb ran MiXCR on the multiplex PCR reads. The sample contains more than 350,000 distinct CDR3 sequences, around 20% of which appear only once. Time point here: persistent/refractory GD, antithyroid drugs over 5 years with positive TRAb. PBMCs were the source of the RNA used for TCR sequencing. The source material was peripheral blood mononuclear cells (PBMCs), sampled when the disease was refractory, from a patient treated with antithyroid drugs. The source is a female donor with Graves disease.

This clonotype has more than one count but fewer than ten. The gene calls are TRBV13 and TRBJ2-2, with D possibly being TRBD1 or TRBD2 (5 bases each). CDR3 length: 18 residues. V lost 5 bases and J 4 bases, leaving 23 bases between the germline ends. Germline CDR1 is PRHDT and CDR2 is FYEKMQ (reference sequence). CDR3 protein: CASSQRWSKGRSTGELFF. The CDR3 DNA reads as TGTGCCAGCAGCCAGCGTTGGTCAAAGGGACGTAGCACCGGGGAGCTGTTTTTT.

Note on this clonotype: At one end the junction does not follow the germline gene, possibly because of a read error. This CDR3 is CANSEGGGSGANVLTF. CDR3 in DNA: TGTGCCAACAGTGAAGGAGGGGGCTCTGGGGCCAACGTCCTGACTTTC. This chain links TRBV2 with TRBJ2-6; D tentatively fits TRBD1 or TRBD2 (6 bases each). The CDR3 extends over 16 amino acids. Germline-derived CDR1 and CDR2 are SNHLY and FYNNEI.

Details on this clonotype: Compared with germline, one end of the junction differs, possibly owing to a read error. This chain joins TRBV6-2 or TRBV6-3 and TRBJ2-7, with 9 bases aligning to TRBD2. The CDR3 is 16 amino acids. The germline V gene has CDR1 MNHEY and CDR2 SVGEGT. This chain's CDR3 is CASSYSGVAGAYELYF. CDR3 in DNA: TGTGCCAGCAGTTACTCGGGGGTAGCGGGAGCCTACGAGCTGTACTTC.

This clonotype was observed at least ten times. The genes are TRBV19 and TRBJ1-2, with 7 bases aligning to TRBD1. The germline CDR1 and CDR2 sequences are LNHDA and SQIVND (reference sequence). This CDR3 spans 13 amino acids. The V gene end was trimmed by 4 bases and the J gene end by 4 bases; junction bases not matched to a gene: 3. CDR3 residues: CASSRGQIYGYTF. As DNA, the CDR3 is TGTGCCAGTAGTAGGGGACAGATCTATGGCTACACCTTC.

The rearrangement joins TRBV5-1 to TRBJ1-2; D remains unclear. Trimming cost V 4 bases and J 2 bases, with 15 bases left between them. The germline CDR1 and CDR2 sequences are SGHRS and YFSETQ. The CDR3 extends over 15 amino acids. The CDR3 sequence: CASSPGGRTNYGYTF. Here the CDR3 DNA reads TGCGCCAGCAGCCCCGGCGGACGGACCAACTATGGCTACACCTTC.

The rearrangement joins TRBV5-6 to TRBJ2-7; weak D call: TRBD2 (5 bases). Germline CDR1 reads SGHDT; CDR2 reads YYEEEE. The length of the CDR3 is 15 residues. The V gene lost 4 bases and the J gene lost 5 bases, with 19 bases spanning the gap. The CDR3 DNA is TGTGCCAGCAGCCCCCCCGCGGTGGGAGCGAACGAGCAGTACTTC. Encoded protein: CASSPPAVGANEQYF.

V and J are TRBV5-1 and TRBJ1-1; the D is unclear. V lost 1 base to trimming and J lost 7 bases, with 23 bases between them. Germline V gene lookup returns CDR1 SGHRS and CDR2 YFSETQ. This CDR3 region has 17 residues. Here the CDR3 reads CASSLLSPGLAFVEAFF. The DNA for the CDR3 is TGCGCCAGCAGCTTGTTATCCCCGGGCCTCGCCTTCGTTGAAGCTTTCTTT. Drawing the rest from reference TRBV5-1 and TRBJ1-1, the complete variable domain is KAGVTQTPRYLIKTRGQQVTLSCSPISGHRSVSWYQQTPGQGLQFLFEYFSETQRNKGNFPGRFSGRQFSNSRSEMNVSTLELGDSALYLCASSLLSPGLAFVEAFFGQGTRLTVV.

This clonotype has ten or more counts. V and J are TRBV6-2 or TRBV6-3 and TRBJ1-5, with D possibly being TRBD1 (5 bases). The germline CDR1 and CDR2 sequences are MNHEY and SVGEGT. V dropped 6 bases and J dropped 0 bases, with 18 bases sitting between them. The CDR3 is 17 residues long. This CDR3 reads CASRWARDAYSNQPQHF. CDR3 nucleotides: TGTGCCAGCAGATGGGCCCGGGACGCTTATAGCAATCAGCCCCAGCATTTT.

This clonotype has ten or more counts. V gene TRBV27 combines with J gene TRBJ2-2; the D gene is possibly TRBD2 (6 bases). With 5 bases removed from V and 4 bases from J, the gap between germline ends came to 14 bases. CDR1 and CDR2 from the germline V gene are MNHEY and SMNVEV (reference sequence). There are 15 residues in the CDR3. The CDR3 loop reads CASSPGRAGTGELFF. For the CDR3, the DNA is TGTGCCAGCAGTCCCGGTCGAGCGGGCACCGGGGAGCTGTTTTTT.

Ten or more counts support this clonotype. V is TRBV11-1 and J is TRBJ1-1; D is perhaps TRBD1 (5 bases). Germline CDR1 is SGHAT and CDR2 is FQDESV (reference sequence). CDR3 length: 13 residues. Trimming took off 4 bases at V and 5 bases at J, with 11 bases between the two ends. The CDR3 loop reads CASSSGRGTEAFF. In nucleotides, the CDR3 is TGTGCCAGCAGCTCAGGGCGGGGGACTGAAGCTTTCTTT.

This clonotype came up a few times. One base away lies a much larger clone, so this may be a sequencing read error. The chain joins TRBV7-2 to TRBJ2-2; either TRBD1 or TRBD2 may supply D (5 bases each). Germline CDR1 reads SGHTA; CDR2 reads FQGNSA. The CDR3 sequence is 14 residues long. V shed 6 bases and J shed 0 bases, with 8 bases lying between them. The CDR3 is CASRGRTNTGELFF. Written as DNA, the CDR3 is TGTGCCAGCAGGGGACGGACGAACACCGGGGAGCTGTTTTTT.

This clonotype was picked up a small number of times. V gene TRBV27 combines with J gene TRBJ2-7; the D is unclear. V was pared by 8 bases and J by 3 bases, with 14 bases between. Germline V gives CDR1 MNHEY, CDR2 SMNVEV (reference sequence). The CDR3 length is 13 residues. CDR3 coding DNA: TGTGCCAGCCGAGGTATCGGCAACTACGAGCAGTACTTC. Translating it yields CASRGIGNYEQYF.

This chain uses TRBV7-9 with TRBJ1-4, with 10 nucleotides matching TRBD1. The V gene's germline CDR1 is SEHNR and CDR2 FQNEAQ (reference sequence). The CDR3 runs 15 residues. Trimming removed 4 bases from V and 6 bases from J; junction bases left unmatched: 5. The DNA of the CDR3 is TGTGCCAGCAGCTCGGACAGGGGGTCTCATGAAAAACTGTTTTTT. Encoded protein: CASSSDRGSHEKLFF.

V gene TRBV10-3 combines with J gene TRBJ2-7; no clear D gene. Germline V gene sequence: CDR1 ENHRY, CDR2 SYGVKD. V was shortened by 4 bases and J by 4 bases, with 8 bases between the two germline ends. The length of the CDR3 is 12 residues. DNA of the CDR3: TGTGCCATCAGTGCAACCGAGTACGAGCAGTACTTC. This encodes CAISATEYEQYF.

The sample holds a few counts of this clonotype. The CDR3 is CASSQASGGGETQYF. Written as DNA, the CDR3 is TGCGCCAGCAGCCAAGCTAGCGGGGGCGGGGAGACCCAGTACTTC. J is TRBJ2-5 and V is TRBV4-1, with 10 bases fitting TRBD2. Per the germline V gene, CDR1 is MGHRA and CDR2 is YSYEKL. This CDR3 is built from 15 residues. The ends lost 1 base at V and 5 bases at J; junction bases unmatched: 4.